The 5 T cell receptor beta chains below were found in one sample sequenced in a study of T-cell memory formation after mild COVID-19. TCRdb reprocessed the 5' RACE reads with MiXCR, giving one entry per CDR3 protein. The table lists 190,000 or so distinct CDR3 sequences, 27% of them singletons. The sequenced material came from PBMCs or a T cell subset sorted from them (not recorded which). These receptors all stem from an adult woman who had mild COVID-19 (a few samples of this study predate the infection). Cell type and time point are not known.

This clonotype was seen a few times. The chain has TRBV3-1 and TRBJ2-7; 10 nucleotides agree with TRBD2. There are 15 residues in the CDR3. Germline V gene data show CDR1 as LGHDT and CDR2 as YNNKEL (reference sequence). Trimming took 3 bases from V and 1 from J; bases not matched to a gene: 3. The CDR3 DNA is TGTGCCAGCAGCCATTCTAGCGGGAGTTCCTACGAGCAGTACTTC. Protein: CASSHSSGSSYEQYF.

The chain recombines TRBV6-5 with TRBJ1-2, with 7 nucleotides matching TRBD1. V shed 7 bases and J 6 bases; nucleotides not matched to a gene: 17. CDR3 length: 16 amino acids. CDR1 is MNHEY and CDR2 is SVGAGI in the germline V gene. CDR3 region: CASTPGWTQGPHGYTF. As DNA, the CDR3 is TGTGCCAGCACCCCGGGGTGGACACAGGGGCCCCATGGCTACACCTTC.

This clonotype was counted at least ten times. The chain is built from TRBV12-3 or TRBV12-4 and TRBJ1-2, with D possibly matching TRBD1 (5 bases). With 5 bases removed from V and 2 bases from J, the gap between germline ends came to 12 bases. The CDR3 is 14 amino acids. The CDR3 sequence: CASSLTGGNYGYTF. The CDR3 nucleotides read TGTGCCAGCAGTCTAACGGGGGGAAACTATGGCTACACCTTC.

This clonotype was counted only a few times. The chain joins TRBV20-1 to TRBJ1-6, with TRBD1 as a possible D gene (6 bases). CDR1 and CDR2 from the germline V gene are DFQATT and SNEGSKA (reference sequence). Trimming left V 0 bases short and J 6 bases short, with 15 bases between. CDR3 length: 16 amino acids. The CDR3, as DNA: TGCAGTGCTAGAGATGGGGGGGCAGCCACTAATTCACCCCTCCACTTT. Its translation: CSARDGGAATNSPLHF.

The CDR3 DNA sequence: TGTGCCAGCAGTGAAGGGTGGGGCGGCATTCAGTACTTC. It codes for CASSEGWGGIQYF. The rearrangement links TRBV6-1 to TRBJ2-4; D perhaps matches TRBD1 (5 bases). The CDR3 extends over 13 amino acids. Germline values: CDR1 MNHNS, CDR2 SASEGT. Trimming removed 1 base from V and 9 bases from J, with 10 bases in between.